These 17 T cell receptor beta chains share one sample of origin, sequenced in a study of neurological immune-mediated disorders. TCRdb reanalysed the 5' RACE reads using MiXCR and keeps one entry per CDR3 protein. The table includes over 35,000 distinct CDR3 sequences, 2.5% detected once. Sequenced: PBMCs. All receptors come from a man aged 45 to 65 with multiple sclerosis.

The chain uses TRBV7-2 and TRBJ1-1; possibly TRBD1 for D (6 bases). Trimming took 7 bases from V and 4 from J, leaving 13 bases between them. The V gene's germline CDR1 is SGHTA and CDR2 FQGNSA. This CDR3 has 13 residues. Here the CDR3 DNA reads TGTGCCAGCAACCCACAGGGAGGCACTGAAGCTTTCTTT. It codes for CASNPQGGTEAFF.

The sample holds many counts of this clonotype. The chain employs TRBV7-9 and TRBJ2-7, with 11 bases lining up with TRBD1. V lost 5 bases and J lost 6; bases outside the gene matches: 9. CDR1 is SEHNR, CDR2 FQNEAQ, per germline (reference sequence). CDR3 length equals 15 residues. The DNA of the CDR3 is TGTGCCAGCAGCCCCCGGACAGGGGGCTTGGGCGAGCAGTACTTC. It codes for CASSPRTGGLGEQYF.

This clonotype was seen repeatedly, ten times or more. V gene TRBV7-2 combines with J gene TRBJ1-3; D uncertain. The V end lost 5 bases, the J end lost 0 bases, and 8 bases lay between the germline ends. The CDR3 loop spans 14 amino acids. Germline CDR1 reads SGHTA; CDR2 reads FQGNSA. The DNA for the CDR3 is TGTGCCAGCAGCCGCGCAGGCTCTGGAAACACCATATATTTT. Translating it yields CASSRAGSGNTIYF.

This clonotype was observed many times. The chain couples TRBV12-3 or TRBV12-4 to TRBJ1-5; weak D call: TRBD1 (6 bases). The CDR3 consists of 15 residues. The germline V and J ends were trimmed by 3 bases and 3 bases, with 12 bases remaining between them. The CDR3 nucleotides read TGTGCCAGCAGTTTGGGTGACAGGAACAATCAGCCCCAGCATTTT. Translation: CASSLGDRNNQPQHF.

This clonotype was observed at least ten times. The V and J genes are TRBV7-2 and TRBJ2-3; D not certain. V shed 7 bases and J shed 8 bases, with 16 bases lying between them. Per the germline V gene, CDR1 is SGHTA and CDR2 is FQGNSA. The CDR3 sequence is 13 residues long. CDR3 residues: CASTYEASPTQYF. The DNA for the CDR3 is TGTGCCAGCACCTACGAGGCTAGTCCTACGCAGTATTTT.

This clonotype has ten or more counts. V usage is TRBV27 and J usage is TRBJ1-1; TRBD1 matches 7 bases. Germline V CDR1 and CDR2: MNHEY, SMNVEV (reference sequence). This CDR3 is 16 amino acids long. The ends lost 1 base at V and 4 bases at J; junction bases unmatched: 9. CDR3 protein: CASSLYPGGVFTEAFF. The CDR3 region has the DNA TGTGCCAGCAGTTTATATCCAGGGGGGGTTTTCACTGAAGCTTTCTTT.

This clonotype was observed many times. V gene TRBV11-3 combines with J gene TRBJ2-3; the match to TRBD1 covers 7 bases. The V and J ends lost 4 bases and 6 bases, in that order; junction bases with no gene match: 4. CDR3 length equals 13 residues. The germline CDR1 and CDR2 sequences are SGHNT and YENEEA. The CDR3 region is CASSSTGVDTQYF. CDR3 in DNA: TGTGCCAGCAGCTCTACAGGGGTTGATACGCAGTATTTT.

This clonotype was counted at least ten times. The J gene is TRBJ2-1, the V gene TRBV20-1; no clear D gene. The CDR3 covers 14 residues. The V gene lost 4 bases and the J gene lost 7 bases, with 17 bases spanning the gap. Germline V gene data show CDR1 as DFQATT and CDR2 as SNEGSKA (reference sequence). CDR3 DNA: TGCAGTGCTACGGACGTCGGAACAGTTAATGAGCAGTTCTTC. Protein sequence: CSATDVGTVNEQFF.

This clonotype was observed many times. The chain uses TRBV14 and TRBJ2-1, with 8 bases aligning to TRBD1. The CDR3 length is 15 residues. Germline V gene data show CDR1 as SGHDN and CDR2 as FVKESK. J was trimmed by 1 base and V by 2 bases; bases with no gene match: 1. CDR3 sequence: CASSQRQGSYNEQFF. The CDR3 nucleotides are TGTGCCAGCAGCCAAAGACAGGGGTCCTACAATGAGCAGTTCTTC. Supplemented by reference TRBV14 and TRBJ2-1, the full variable domain reads EAGVTQFPSHSVIEKGQTVTLRCDPISGHDNLYWYRRVMGKEIKFLLHFVKESKQDESGMPNNRFLAERTGGTYSTLKVQPAELEDSGVYFCASSQRQGSYNEQFFGPGTRLTVL.

This clonotype was seen ten or more times. The chain combines TRBV6-1 with TRBJ1-1, with 12 nucleotides matching TRBD1. V lost 5 bases and J lost 0; bases outside the gene matches: 7. The CDR3 extends over 17 amino acids. In germline, CDR1 is MNHNS, CDR2 SASEGT. CDR3 loop: CASSSGTGGVLNTEAFF. The CDR3 DNA reads as TGTGCCAGCAGTTCCGGGACAGGGGGCGTTCTGAACACTGAAGCTTTCTTT.

This clonotype has a count of ten or more. The V and J genes are TRBV5-5 and TRBJ2-7, with 8 bases fitting TRBD1. The junction had 4 bases not matched to a gene; V was cut back by 4 bases and J by 7 bases. The CDR3 extends over 12 amino acids. Germline V lookup: CDR1 SGHKS, CDR2 YYEKEE (reference sequence). CDR3 residues: CASSPTGVEQYF. CDR3 nucleotide sequence: TGTGCCAGCAGCCCGACAGGGGTTGAGCAGTACTTC.

This clonotype was counted ten times or more. V is TRBV10-3 and J is TRBJ2-6; no firm D call. Trimming left V 3 bases short and J 2 bases short, with 17 bases between. The germline gives CDR1 ENHRY, CDR2 SYGVKD. This CDR3 contains 18 residues. CDR3 region: CAISDEPTYSAGANVLTF. CDR3 DNA sequence: TGTGCCATCAGTGACGAGCCCACTTACTCGGCTGGGGCCAACGTCCTGACTTTC.

This clonotype was seen only a few times. The chain employs TRBV18 and TRBJ1-1; TRBD1 is a possible D gene (5 bases). Trimming removed 5 bases at V and 1 base at J, with 14 bases between. Germline loops: CDR1 KGHSH, CDR2 LQKENI. This CDR3 is 15 amino acids long. The DNA for the CDR3 is TGTGCCAGCTCAACGTCAGGCAGGGAGAACACTGAAGCTTTCTTT. Translated, it gives CASSTSGRENTEAFF.

A word on this clonotype: A much larger clone lies one base from this, so it may be a read error. The chain uses TRBV5-5 and TRBJ2-7; weak D call: TRBD1 (6 bases). CDR3 length: 13 residues. CDR1 and CDR2 (germline): SGHKS, YYEKEE (reference sequence). V dropped 3 bases and J dropped 6 bases, with 13 bases sitting between them. CDR3 in amino acids: CASSWTEDSEQYF. In nucleotides, the CDR3 is TGTGCCAGCAGCTGGACAGAGGATTCCGAGCAGTACTTC.

This clonotype was counted many times. The rearrangement joins TRBV4-3 to TRBJ2-1; D possibly corresponds to TRBD2 (6 bases). CDR3 length: 17 residues. CDR1 is LGHNA and CDR2 is YSLEER in the germline V gene. Trimming cost V 0 bases and J 0 bases, with 12 bases left between them. Here the CDR3 reads CASSQEDGGSSYNEQFF. The CDR3 nucleotides read TGCGCCAGCAGCCAAGAAGATGGAGGGAGCTCCTACAATGAGCAGTTCTTC.

There are many counts of this clonotype. The genes are TRBV5-1 and TRBJ2-5; perhaps TRBD1 as D (5 bases). Trimming took 0 bases from V and 3 from J, leaving 15 bases between them. This CDR3 spans 16 amino acids. Germline values: CDR1 SGHRS, CDR2 YFSETQ. CDR3 DNA sequence: TGCGCCAGCAGCTTGGCTGGGGCCGCTTTAGAAGAGACCCAGTACTTC. The encoded protein is CASSLAGAALEETQYF.

The sample holds many counts of this clonotype. The rearrangement joins TRBV20-1 to TRBJ1-1; D is possibly TRBD1 (5 bases). The CDR3 is 15 amino acids. V was cut by 0 bases and J by 3 bases, with 14 bases left in between. In germline, CDR1 is DFQATT, CDR2 SNEGSKA (reference sequence). The CDR3 sequence is CSARDRGGGDTEAFF. The DNA for the CDR3 is TGCAGTGCTAGAGATCGGGGGGGAGGGGACACTGAAGCTTTCTTT.